A selection of T cell receptor beta chains follows, all from one sample in a study of T-cell memory formation after mild COVID-19. TCRdb re-called the 5' RACE reads through MiXCR, storing one row per CDR3 protein. The data hold 25,000 to 30,000 distinct CDR3 sequences, with around 16% observed a single time. The sample taken for sequencing was PBMCs or a T cell subset sorted from them (not recorded which). The receptors come from an adult who had mild COVID-19 (a few samples of this study predate the infection). Cell type and time point are not known. Both conserved end residues are part of each CDR3.

v_gene	CDR3aa
TRBV4-1	CASSPIDRAVGEAFF
TRBV20-1	CSVRGSGGETQYF
TRBV20-1	CSARDPASGRKQYF
TRBV10-3	CAISDNQVYEQYF
TRBV10-3	CAITSGGNNEQFF
TRBV20-1	CSPSGDSYNEQFF
TRBV15	CATSRPTSLGARNSPLHF
TRBV5-1	CASSLNGGPETQYF
TRBV11-2	CASSLVGSAKNIQYF
TRBV7-6	CASQSGSNEKLFF
TRBV2	CASSELPGGEQYF
TRBV14	CASSQDRGVIQETQYF
TRBV7-8	CASSLGGPFQETQYF
TRBV7-9	CASSLVEGGTDTQYF
TRBV2	CASSLTGITGELFF
TRBV7-3	CASSGVPQETQYF